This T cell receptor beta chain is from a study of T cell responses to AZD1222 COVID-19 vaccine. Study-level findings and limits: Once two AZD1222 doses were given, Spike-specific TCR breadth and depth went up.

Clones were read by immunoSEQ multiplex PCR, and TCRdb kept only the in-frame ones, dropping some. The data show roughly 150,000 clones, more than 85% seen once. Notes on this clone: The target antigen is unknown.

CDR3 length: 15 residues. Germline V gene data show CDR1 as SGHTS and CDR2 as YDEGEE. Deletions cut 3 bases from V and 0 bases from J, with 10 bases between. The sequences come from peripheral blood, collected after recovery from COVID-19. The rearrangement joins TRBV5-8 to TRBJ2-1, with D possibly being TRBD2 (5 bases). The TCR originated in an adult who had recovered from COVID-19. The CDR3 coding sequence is TGTGCCAGCAGCTACCCGGGGTTCTCCTACAATGAGCAGTTCTTC. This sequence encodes CASSYPGFSYNEQFF.